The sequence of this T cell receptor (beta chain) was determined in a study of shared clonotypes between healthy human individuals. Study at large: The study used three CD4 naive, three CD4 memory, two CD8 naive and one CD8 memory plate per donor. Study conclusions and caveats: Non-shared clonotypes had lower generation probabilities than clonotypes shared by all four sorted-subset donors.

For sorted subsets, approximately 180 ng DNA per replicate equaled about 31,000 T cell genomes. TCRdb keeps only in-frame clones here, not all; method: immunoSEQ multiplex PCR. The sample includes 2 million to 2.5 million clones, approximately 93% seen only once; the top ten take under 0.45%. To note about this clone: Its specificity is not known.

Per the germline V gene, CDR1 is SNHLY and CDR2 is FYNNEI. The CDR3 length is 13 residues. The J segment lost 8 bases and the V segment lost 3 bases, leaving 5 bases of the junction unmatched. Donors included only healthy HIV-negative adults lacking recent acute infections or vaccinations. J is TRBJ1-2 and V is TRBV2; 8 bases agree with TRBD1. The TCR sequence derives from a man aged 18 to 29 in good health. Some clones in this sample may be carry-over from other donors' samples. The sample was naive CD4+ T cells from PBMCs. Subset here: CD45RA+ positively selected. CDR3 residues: CASSEAAGGGYTF. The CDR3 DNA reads TGTGCCAGCAGTGAGGCCGCAGGGGGCGGCTACACCTTC.